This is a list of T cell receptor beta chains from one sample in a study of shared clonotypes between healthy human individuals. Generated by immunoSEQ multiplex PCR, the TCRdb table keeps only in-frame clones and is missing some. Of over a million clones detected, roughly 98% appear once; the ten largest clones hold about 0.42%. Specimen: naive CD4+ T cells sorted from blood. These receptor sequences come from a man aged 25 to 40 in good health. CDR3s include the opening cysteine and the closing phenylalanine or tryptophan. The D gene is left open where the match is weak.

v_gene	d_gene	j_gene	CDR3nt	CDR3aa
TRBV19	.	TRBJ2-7	TGTGCCAGTAGTCAGCCGGGACGTTCCTCCTACGAGCAGTACTTC	CASSQPGRSSYEQYF
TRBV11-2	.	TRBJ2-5	TGTGCCAGCAGCTTAGGTGACTTTAAAGAGACCCAGTACTTC	CASSLGDFKETQYF
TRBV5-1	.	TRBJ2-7	TGCGCCAGCAGCTTAGCCGAATTTTCCTACGAGCAGTACTTC	CASSLAEFSYEQYF
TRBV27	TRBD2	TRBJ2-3	TGTGCCAGCAGTTTACGGTTTGTGACTAGCGGGAGTAGCACAGATACGCAGTATTTT	CASSLRFVTSGSSTDTQYF
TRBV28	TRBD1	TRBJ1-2	TGTGCCAGCAGCTTTACTTCGACAGGGGTCCATGGCTACACCTTC	CASSFTSTGVHGYTF
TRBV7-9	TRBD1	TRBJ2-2	TGTGCCAGCAGCTTAGTCCCGGGACAGTTCGCGAACACCGGGGAGCTGTTTTTT	CASSLVPGQFANTGELFF
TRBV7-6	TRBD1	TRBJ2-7	TGTGCCAGCAGCGGAACCGGGACAGGGCGTACCTACGAGCAGTACTTC	CASSGTGTGRTYEQYF
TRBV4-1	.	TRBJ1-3	TGCGCCAGCAGCCAAATGGGGCTGTTTGGAAACACCATATATTTT	CASSQMGLFGNTIYF
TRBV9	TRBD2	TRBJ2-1	TGTGCCAGCACTAGCGGGAAGTCCTACAATGAGCAGTTCTTC	CASTSGKSYNEQFF
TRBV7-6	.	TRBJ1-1	TGTGCCAGCAGCTTACTAGGGGGTGGTCAATCTGAAGCTTTCTTT	CASSLLGGGQSEAFF
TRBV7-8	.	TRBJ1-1	TGTGCCAGCAGCCCCCGGCAGGGGATAGGGAACACTGAAGCTTTCTTT	CASSPRQGIGNTEAFF
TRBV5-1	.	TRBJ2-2	TGCGCCAGCAGCTTGGCCGGAGGGGGCGGGTCCGGGGAGCTGTTTTTT	CASSLAGGGGSGELFF
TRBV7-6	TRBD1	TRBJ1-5	TGTGCCAGCAGTCCATCAGGGACAGGAGCGCAGCCCCAGCATTTT	CASSPSGTGAQPQHF
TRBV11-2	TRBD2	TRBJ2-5	TGTGCCAGCAGCCCCGCAGGGAGGGGAGAGACCCAGTACTTC	CASSPAGRGETQYF
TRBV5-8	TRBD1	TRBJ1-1	TGTGCCAGCAGCTATCCTCGGGACAGGGGGGGGTTCAACACTGAAGCTTTCTTT	CASSYPRDRGGFNTEAFF
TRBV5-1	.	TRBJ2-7	TGCGCCAGCAGCACGGACCTTGACGGCGAGCAGTACTTC	CASSTDLDGEQYF
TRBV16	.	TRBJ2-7	TGTGCCAGCAGCCCGGGCGGAGGCGAGCAGTACTTC	CASSPGGGEQYF
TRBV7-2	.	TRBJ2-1	TGTGCCAGCAGCTTAGTTGCCCGACCAGGGGCCGGATACAATGAGCAGTTCTTC	CASSLVARPGAGYNEQFF
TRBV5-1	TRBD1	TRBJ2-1	TGCGCCAGCAGCTTAATCGGGACAGGGGACAATGAGCAGTTCTTC	CASSLIGTGDNEQFF